This TCR beta chain was profiled in a study of vaccination and CD4 T cells after COVID-19. Study at large: Overlapping peptides covering the spike proteins of SARS-CoV-2, HCoV-NL63, HCoV-OC43 and HCoV-229E were added to stimulate cells.

CDR1 and CDR2 (germline): SNHLY, FYNNEI. The CDR3 is 15 amino acids. V dropped 5 bases and J dropped 5 bases, with 18 bases sitting between them. The treatment here: roughly ten-day PBMC culture with coronavirus spike peptide pools or control peptides (ViraFEST assay). Cultures of PBMCs, roughly 2.1 million per well, were set up with roughly 9.1 IU/ml IL-2 and 10 ug/ml peptide pools. The Oncomine TCR Beta short-read assay generated sequence data from the DNA of cultured CD4+ T cells. CD4+ T cells were cultured, and genomic DNA was extracted from them. Each CDR3 protein gets one entry after TCRdb re-called the PCR reads with MiXCR. This table has some 18,000 distinct CDR3 sequences, 40% to 65% appearing once. Remarks on this clonotype: Its antigen is unknown.

This TCR was sampled from a human donor who had recovered from COVID-19. V and J are TRBV2 and TRBJ1-1; maybe TRBD1 (5 bases). The material was CD4+ T cells from blood, cultured in vitro, obtained before SARS-CoV-2 vaccination. The CDR3 region is CASSRDRRGGTEAFF. The CDR3 coding sequence is TGTGCCAGCAGTCGGGACCGCCGCGGGGGTACTGAAGCTTTCTTT.